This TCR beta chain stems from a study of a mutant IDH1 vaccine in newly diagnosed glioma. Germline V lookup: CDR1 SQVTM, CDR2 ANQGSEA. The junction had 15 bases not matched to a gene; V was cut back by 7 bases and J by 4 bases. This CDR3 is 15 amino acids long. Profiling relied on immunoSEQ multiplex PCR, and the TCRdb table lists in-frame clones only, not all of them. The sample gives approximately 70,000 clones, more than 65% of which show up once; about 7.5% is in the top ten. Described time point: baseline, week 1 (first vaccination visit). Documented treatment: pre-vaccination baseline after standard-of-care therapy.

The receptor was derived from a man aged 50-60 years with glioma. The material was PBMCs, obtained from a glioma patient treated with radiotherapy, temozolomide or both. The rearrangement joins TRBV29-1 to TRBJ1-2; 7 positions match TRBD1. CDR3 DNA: TGCAGCGCAACTGCCCGGGACGGGACAGTCTATGGCTACACCTTC. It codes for CSATARDGTVYGYTF.